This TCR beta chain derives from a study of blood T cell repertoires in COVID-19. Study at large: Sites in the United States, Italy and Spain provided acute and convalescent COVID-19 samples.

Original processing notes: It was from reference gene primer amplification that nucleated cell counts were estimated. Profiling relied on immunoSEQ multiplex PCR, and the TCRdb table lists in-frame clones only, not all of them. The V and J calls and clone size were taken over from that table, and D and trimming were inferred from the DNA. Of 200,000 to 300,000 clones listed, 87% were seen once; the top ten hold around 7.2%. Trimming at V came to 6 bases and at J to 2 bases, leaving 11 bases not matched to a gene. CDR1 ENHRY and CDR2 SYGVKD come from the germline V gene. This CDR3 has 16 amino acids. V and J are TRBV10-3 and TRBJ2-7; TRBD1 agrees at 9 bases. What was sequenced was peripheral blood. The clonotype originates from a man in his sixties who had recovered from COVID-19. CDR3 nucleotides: TGTGCCATCAGCGCAACCGGGACAGGGAAGGCCTACGAGCAGTACTTC. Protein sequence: CAISATGTGKAYEQYF.